Listed here are 5 T cell receptor beta chains from one sample, sequenced in a study of beta chain features in type 1 diabetes. Overall study findings and caveats: Shorter TCRB CDR3s, moderately but significantly so, were found in Type 1 diabetes patients in all four CD4+ subsets.

These TCRs are of unknown antigen specificity. All of the isolated RNA was reverse transcribed, so expressed TCRB transcripts were sequenced. Profiling relied on immunoSEQ multiplex PCR, and the TCRdb table lists in-frame clones only, not all of them. The sample lists more than 550,000 clones, about an eighth occurring once. What was sequenced was naive CD4+ T cells from blood. The receptors were gathered from a man aged 18-30 years with type 1 diabetes.

This clone has more than one count but fewer than ten. V and J are TRBV27 and TRBJ2-3, with 7 bases that match TRBD1. Germline V gene lookup returns CDR1 MNHEY and CDR2 SMNVEV (reference sequence). This CDR3 comprises 16 residues. V shed 5 bases and J 7 bases; nucleotides not matched to a gene: 15. The CDR3 here is CASSGQPHYRGNTQYF. The CDR3 DNA is TGTGCCAGCAGTGGACAACCCCACTACAGGGGAAATACGCAGTATTTT.

The J gene is TRBJ2-1, the V gene TRBV11-2, with D perhaps TRBD1 or TRBD2 (5 bases each). With 5 bases removed from V and 5 bases from J, the gap between germline ends came to 16 bases. The CDR3 runs to 15 residues. Looked up from germline, CDR1 is SGHAT and CDR2 is FQNNGV. CDR3 region: CASSRPGGKDNEQFF. In nucleotides, the CDR3 is TGTGCCAGCAGCCGCCCTGGGGGTAAAGACAATGAGCAGTTCTTC.

This clone has more than one count but fewer than ten. This sequence joins TRBV5-6 and TRBJ2-1; possibly TRBD2 for D (6 bases). This CDR3 has 14 residues. The V gene's germline CDR1 is SGHDT and CDR2 YYEEEE. The V gene lost 1 base and the J gene lost 8 bases, with 13 bases spanning the gap. The CDR3 nucleotides read TGTGCCAGCAGCTTGTGGGGCAGGGAGGATGAGCAGTTCTTC. Translating it yields CASSLWGREDEQFF.

V and J are TRBV7-2 and TRBJ2-1, with D perhaps TRBD1 (5 bases). V was pared by 2 bases and J by 2 bases, with 7 bases between. CDR3 length: 14 amino acids. Germline values: CDR1 SGHTA, CDR2 FQGNSA. This CDR3 reads CASSLLTAYNEQFF. CDR3 DNA: TGTGCCAGCAGCTTATTGACAGCCTACAATGAGCAGTTCTTC. The whole variable domain, remainder taken from reference TRBV7-2 and TRBJ2-1, is GAGVSQSPSNKVTEKGKDVELRCDPISGHTALYWYRQSLGQGLEFLIYFQGNSAPDKSGLPSDRFSAERTGGSVSTLTIQRTQQEDSAVYLCASSLLTAYNEQFFGPGTRLTVL.

This clone has only a few counts. The sample contains more than one DNA sequence encoding this CDR3. The chain carries TRBV5-1 and TRBJ2-1, with 10 bases matching TRBD2. CDR1 is SGHRS, CDR2 YFSETQ, per germline. The CDR3 extends over 16 amino acids. The V gene end was trimmed by 1 base and the J gene end by 0 bases; junction bases not matched to a gene: 1. Here the CDR3 DNA reads TGCGCCAGCAGCTTGTCTAGCGGGAGCTCCTACAATGAGCAGTTCTTC. Translated: CASSLSSGSSYNEQFF.